These 28 T cell receptor beta chains share one sample of origin, sequenced in a study of control samples from healthy donors and cancer patients. Profiling relied on immunoSEQ multiplex PCR, and the TCRdb table lists in-frame clones only, not all of them. Seen here are roughly 220,000 clones, about 94% observed once, and the top ten hold less than 1.6%. Input material: blood. The origin of the receptors is a man in his forties or fifties in good health.

J is TRBJ1-1 and V is TRBV10-1, with TRBD1 as a possible D gene (5 bases). The V end lost 6 bases, the J end lost 1 base, and 6 bases lay between the germline ends. This CDR3 spans 12 amino acids. Germline CDR1 reads WNHNN; CDR2 reads SYGVQD (reference sequence). Here the CDR3 reads CASRGANTEAFF. CDR3 sequence (DNA): TGCGCCAGCAGAGGGGCGAACACTGAAGCTTTCTTT.

Written as DNA, the CDR3 is TGTGCCAGTAGTACCATGGACAGGCCGTATGATGGCTACACCTTC. As protein: CASSTMDRPYDGYTF. The rearrangement joins TRBV19 to TRBJ1-2, with 7 bases identical to TRBD1. The CDR3 consists of 15 residues. V shed 4 bases, J shed 6 bases, and the junction held 11 bases outside the gene matches. Looked up from germline, CDR1 is LNHDA and CDR2 is SQIVND (reference sequence).

The chain is built from TRBV7-2 and TRBJ2-1; D might be TRBD1 or TRBD2, each matching 5 bases. The germline V and J ends were trimmed by 6 bases and 15 bases, with 24 bases remaining between them. This CDR3 contains 14 residues. The germline V gene has CDR1 SGHTA and CDR2 FQGNSA. As DNA, the CDR3 is TGTGCCAGCAGTCCCAGAGGGGCGTGGGGGTTTGCGTTCTTC. Translated, it gives CASSPRGAWGFAFF.

The rearrangement links TRBV7-2 to TRBJ1-4; D perhaps matches TRBD1 (5 bases). This CDR3 contains 14 residues. Germline CDR1 and CDR2: SGHTA and FQGNSA. V shed 5 bases and J shed 7 bases, with 14 bases lying between them. For the CDR3, the DNA is TGTGCCAGCAGCCCCTCCTGGGGGTCTGAAAAACTGTTTTTT. Encoded protein: CASSPSWGSEKLFF.

The gene calls are TRBV18 and TRBJ2-7; D remains ambiguous. The CDR3 is 14 amino acids. The germline gives CDR1 KGHSH, CDR2 LQKENI. Trimming stripped 4 bases from V and 0 bases from J, with 10 bases between. The CDR3 region is CASSLGPSSYEQYF. The CDR3 DNA follows: TGTGCCAGCTCACTAGGACCGAGCTCCTACGAGCAGTACTTC. Drawing the rest from reference TRBV18 and TRBJ2-7, the complete variable domain is NAGVMQNPRHLVRRRGQEARLRCSPMKGHSHVYWYRQLPEEGLKFMVYLQKENIIDESGMPKERFSAEFPKEGPSILRIQQVVRGDSAAYFCASSLGPSSYEQYFGPGTRLTVT.

The chain employs TRBV25-1 and TRBJ2-1, with 7 nucleotides matching TRBD2. Trimming at V came to 1 base and at J to 4 bases, leaving 13 bases not matched to a gene. This CDR3 has 18 amino acids. CDR1 and CDR2 from the germline V gene are MGHDK and SYGVNS. CDR3 region: CASSEWEYGASGYNEQFF. The DNA for the CDR3 is TGTGCCAGCAGTGAATGGGAGTACGGGGCTAGCGGTTACAATGAGCAGTTCTTC.

The chain is built from TRBV14 and TRBJ1-6, with D possibly being TRBD1 (5 bases). The CDR3 has 14 amino acids. Trimming stripped 4 bases from V and 9 bases from J, with 13 bases between. Germline-derived CDR1 and CDR2 are SGHDN and FVKESK. Written as DNA, the CDR3 is TGTGCCAGCAGCCTTGTTGGCGGGGCTTCACCCCTCCACTTT. Its translation: CASSLVGGASPLHF.

J is TRBJ1-6 and V is TRBV5-6; 7 bases map to TRBD1. CDR3 length: 15 amino acids. V shed 4 bases, J shed 6 bases, and the junction held 7 bases outside the gene matches. CDR1 is SGHDT and CDR2 is YYEEEE in the germline V gene. In nucleotides, the CDR3 is TGTGCCAGCAGCGCAACGGGACAGTTTAATTCACCCCTCCACTTT. Amino acids: CASSATGQFNSPLHF.

The chain employs TRBV30 and TRBJ1-6; no reliable D call. CDR1 and CDR2 from the germline V gene are GTSNPN and SVGIG (reference sequence). There are 11 residues in the CDR3. The germline V and J ends were trimmed by 6 bases and 10 bases, with 10 bases remaining between them. The CDR3 nucleotides read TGTGCCTGCGGGGTTTTATCACCCCTCCACTTT. Translation gives CACGVLSPLHF.

This clone is labeled medium-sized. The rearrangement uses TRBV7-9 and TRBJ2-7; TRBD1 aligns across 7 bases. Germline V gives CDR1 SEHNR, CDR2 FQNEAQ (reference sequence). The ends lost 5 bases at V and 5 bases at J; junction bases unmatched: 3. CDR3 length: 12 amino acids. CDR3 sequence: CASSGRGNEQYV. CDR3 DNA: TGTGCCAGCAGCGGCAGGGGGAACGAGCAGTACGTC.

The chain uses TRBV5-1 and TRBJ2-3, with D perhaps TRBD2 (7 bases). V was shortened by 4 bases and J by 3 bases, with 12 bases between the two germline ends. CDR3 length equals 14 residues. The germline CDR1 and CDR2 sequences are SGHRS and YFSETQ. CDR3: CASSPGGGTDTQYF. The CDR3 DNA reads as TGCGCCAGCAGCCCGGGGGGCGGGACAGATACGCAGTATTTT.

The table lists this clone with a few counts. V usage is TRBV5-1 and J usage is TRBJ1-2; tentative D call: TRBD1 (6 bases). The CDR3 has 14 amino acids. CDR1 is SGHRS and CDR2 is YFSETQ in the germline V gene. V was cut by 4 bases and J by 0 bases, with 10 bases left in between. DNA for the CDR3: TGCGCCAGCAGCCGGGACACCTCTAACTATGGCTACACCTTC. It translates to CASSRDTSNYGYTF.

This chain uses TRBV5-1 with TRBJ2-1; D call uncertain. With 1 base removed from V and 3 bases from J, the gap between germline ends came to 8 bases. The germline V gene has CDR1 SGHRS and CDR2 YFSETQ. The CDR3 sequence is 14 residues long. The CDR3 is CASSLPQNYNEQFF. The CDR3 bases are TGCGCCAGCAGCTTGCCACAGAACTACAATGAGCAGTTCTTC. Combining the CDR3 with reference TRBV5-1 and TRBJ2-1 gives the whole variable domain KAGVTQTPRYLIKTRGQQVTLSCSPISGHRSVSWYQQTPGQGLQFLFEYFSETQRNKGNFPGRFSGRQFSNSRSEMNVSTLELGDSALYLCASSLPQNYNEQFFGPGTRLTVL.

This chain uses TRBV6-5 with TRBJ1-2; 7 nucleotides agree with TRBD1. This CDR3 is built from 13 residues. Germline V lookup: CDR1 MNHEY, CDR2 SVGAGI. Trimming took 10 bases from V and 6 from J; bases not matched to a gene: 11. CDR3 in amino acids: CATHRGGSNGYTF. The CDR3 bases are TGTGCCACCCACAGGGGAGGGAGCAATGGCTACACCTTC.

This chain links TRBV11-3 with TRBJ1-6; D is unclear. V shed 0 bases and J shed 7 bases, with 4 bases lying between them. Germline CDR1 is SGHNT and CDR2 is YENEEA. CDR3 size: 13 residues. The CDR3 DNA reads TGTGCCAGCAGCTTAGATGAAAATTCACCCCTCCACTTT. Its protein product is CASSLDENSPLHF.

The gene calls are TRBV3-1 (or the pseudogene TRBV3-2) and TRBJ2-1, with TRBD2 matching over 10 bases. V shed 0 bases, J shed 4 bases, and the junction held 3 bases outside the gene matches. CDR1 LGHDT and CDR2 YNNKEL come from the germline V gene (reference sequence). This CDR3 spans 16 amino acids. The CDR3: CASSQEASGGYNEQFF. The CDR3 DNA reads as TGTGCCAGCAGCCAAGAGGCTAGCGGGGGATACAATGAGCAGTTCTTC.

The chain is built from TRBV24-1 and TRBJ1-1, with D possibly matching TRBD1 (6 bases). This CDR3 spans 17 amino acids. CDR1 and CDR2 (germline): KGHDR, SFDVKD. V was trimmed by 5 bases and J by 1 base, leaving 19 bases between them. The CDR3 sequence is CATSARGGGRGNTEAFF. CDR3 DNA: TGTGCCACCAGTGCCAGAGGCGGGGGGCGAGGGAACACTGAAGCTTTCTTT.

The chain couples TRBV27 to TRBJ1-5; D unclear. V lost 5 bases and J lost 3, with 11 bases in between. This CDR3 spans 14 amino acids. From germline, CDR1 is MNHEY and CDR2 SMNVEV (reference sequence). This chain's CDR3 is CASSPRSFNQPQHF. As DNA, the CDR3 is TGTGCCAGCAGTCCCCGGAGCTTCAATCAGCCCCAGCATTTT.

The V gene is TRBV3-1 (or the pseudogene TRBV3-2), the J gene TRBJ1-4; 8 bases fit TRBD1. CDR3 length: 13 residues. Germline V gene sequence: CDR1 LGHDT, CDR2 YNNKEL (reference sequence). V was pared by 4 bases and J by 7 bases, with 2 bases of the junction left unmatched. The CDR3 DNA reads TGTGCCAGCAGCCGGACAGGGCTTGAAAAACTGTTTTTT. Amino acids: CASSRTGLEKLFF.

The chain has TRBV18 and TRBJ2-7; D tentatively reads TRBD1 or TRBD2 (5 bases each). CDR1 KGHSH and CDR2 LQKENI come from the germline V gene. Trimming shortened V by 3 bases and J by 6 bases, and 15 bases separated the two germline ends. CDR3 length equals 14 residues. This chain's CDR3 is CASSPLSPGTEQYF. For the CDR3, the DNA is TGTGCCAGCTCACCGTTAAGTCCCGGGACCGAGCAGTACTTC.

The CDR3 region is CASSFQGASNSPLHF. CDR3 coding DNA: TGCGCCAGCAGCTTTCAGGGGGCAAGTAATTCACCCCTCCACTTT. The chain employs TRBV5-1 and TRBJ1-6; 8 nucleotides align to TRBD1. Germline V gene data show CDR1 as SGHRS and CDR2 as YFSETQ. The trim removed 2 bases at V and 6 bases at J, leaving 4 bases unmatched. CDR3 length: 15 residues.

The rearrangement links TRBV6-5 to TRBJ1-6; TRBD1 is a possible D gene (6 bases). Trimming removed 0 bases from V and 7 bases from J, with 10 bases in between. Germline loops: CDR1 MNHEY, CDR2 SVGAGI. The CDR3 contains 15 residues. CDR3: CASSYSQGNNSPLHF. The DNA for the CDR3 is TGTGCCAGCAGTTACTCCCAGGGGAACAATTCACCCCTCCACTTT.

This clone was recorded only once. V and J are TRBV2 and TRBJ1-2, with TRBD1 matching over 10 bases. This CDR3 contains 12 residues. Trimming cost V 8 bases and J 8 bases; bases outside gene matches: 5. Germline V gene sequence: CDR1 SNHLY, CDR2 FYNNEI. The CDR3 DNA is TGTGCCAGCCAGGGGACAGGGGACGGCTACACCTTC. Translated, it gives CASQGTGDGYTF.

The chain carries TRBV5-4 and TRBJ2-1; 13 nucleotides match TRBD2. This CDR3 comprises 15 residues. V lost 5 bases to trimming and J lost 5 bases; unmatched junction nucleotides: 4. Germline V CDR1 and CDR2: SGHNT, YYREEE (reference sequence). The CDR3 DNA is TGTGCCAGCAGGGGGGGACTAGCGGGAAACAATGAGCAGTTCTTC. Translating gives CASRGGLAGNNEQFF.

The rearrangement links TRBV12-3 or TRBV12-4 to TRBJ1-2; D is undetermined. V dropped 0 bases and J dropped 8 bases, with 4 bases sitting between them. CDR3 size: 11 residues. The CDR3 sequence: CASSLALGYTF. CDR3 nucleotides: TGTGCCAGCAGTTTAGCCCTCGGCTACACCTTC.

CDR3 sequence: CAIRKVGETGELFF. CDR3 DNA sequence: TGTGCCATCAGGAAAGTCGGGGAAACCGGGGAGCTGTTTTTT. This chain connects TRBV10-3 to TRBJ2-2; D might be TRBD2 (5 bases). The CDR3 loop spans 14 amino acids. Trimming cost V 6 bases and J 5 bases, with 13 bases left between them. Germline CDR1 and CDR2: ENHRY and SYGVKD.

V is TRBV28 and J is TRBJ2-7, with D possibly matching TRBD1 (6 bases). The CDR3 has 13 amino acids. V was trimmed by 3 bases and J by 4 bases, leaving 10 bases between them. Germline assignment: CDR1 MDHEN and CDR2 SYDVKM. The CDR3 loop is CASSFQGQYEQYF. In DNA form, the CDR3 reads TGTGCCAGCAGTTTCCAGGGGCAATACGAGCAGTACTTC. The full variable domain, rest sourced from reference TRBV28 and TRBJ2-7, is DVKVTQSSRYLVKRTGEKVFLECVQDMDHENMFWYRQDPGLGLRLIYFSYDVKMKEKGDIPEGYSVSREKKERFSLILESASTNQTSMYLCASSFQGQYEQYFGPGTRLTVT.

This chain joins TRBV13 and TRBJ2-3, with D perhaps TRBD1 (7 bases). Germline loops: CDR1 PRHDT, CDR2 FYEKMQ (reference sequence). The CDR3 runs to 13 residues. CDR3 DNA: TGTGGTGGAGGGGGCCGCTCCACAGATACGCAGTATTTT. Translation gives CGGGGRSTDTQYF. The whole variable domain, remainder taken from reference TRBV13 and TRBJ2-3, is AAGVIQSPRHLIKEKRETATLKCYPIPRHDTVYWYQQGPGQDPQFLISFYEKMQSDKGSIPDRFSAQQFSDYHSELNMSSLELGDSALYFCGGGGRSTDTQYFGPGTRLTVL.